This entry concerns a single T cell receptor beta chain. The sample belongs to a study of blood T cell repertoires in COVID-19. Study context: Acute-phase and convalescent COVID-19 samples originated in the United States, Italy and Spain. PBMCs, B-cell-depleted T cells, or T cells were the source of the cDNA or gDNA that made up the material.

The V end was cut by 4 bases, the J end by 2 bases, with 15 bases between. Germline V gene sequence: CDR1 GTSNPN, CDR2 SVGIG (reference sequence). The CDR3 covers 15 residues. Profiling relied on immunoSEQ multiplex PCR, and the TCRdb table lists in-frame clones only, not all of them. Altogether about 320,000 clones are present, around nine tenths being singletons, with the ten largest covering approximately 5.2%. This study enrolled people aged roughly 18 to 89 from about two dozen US geographic areas. Source material: PBMCs or T cells enriched from blood (not recorded which). The chain joins TRBV30 to TRBJ1-5, with a possible D match to TRBD1 (5 bases). This clonotype was obtained from a woman aged 30 to 39 who had recovered from COVID-19. DNA of the CDR3: TGTGCCTGGAATCAGGGAAGGGAGGGCAATCAGCCCCAGCATTTT. Translated: CAWNQGREGNQPQHF.